This T cell receptor (beta chain) was captured by sequencing in a study of blood T cell repertoires in COVID-19. Produced via immunoSEQ multiplex PCR; TCRdb's table is partial and in-frame only. The sample includes 180,000 or so clones, about three quarters of them seen just once. The CDR3 has 15 amino acids. Per the germline V gene, CDR1 is SGHRS and CDR2 is YFSETQ. The V and J ends lost 0 bases and 1 base respectively, with 7 bases between them. Sample: peripheral blood. The chain uses TRBV5-1 and TRBJ1-4; no firm D call. This receptor was taken from a woman aged 80 or over with COVID-19, enrolled during active disease. The chain's CDR3 is CASSLVLGTNEKLFF. Here the CDR3 DNA reads TGCGCCAGCAGCTTGGTCCTCGGAACTAATGAAAAACTGTTTTTT.